This T cell receptor (beta chain) was profiled in a study of Graves' ophthalmopathy and Graves' hyperthyroidism. The CDR3 sequence is 15 residues long. Looked up from germline, CDR1 is MNHEY and CDR2 is SVGEGT. V dropped 6 bases and J dropped 3; count of bases not matched to a gene: 4. TCR beta CDR3 amplification used RNA transcripts. Amplification began with first-round RT-PCR using HTBI primers, then second-round multiplex PCR was performed. TCRdb called the multiplex PCR reads again in MiXCR, with one record for every CDR3 protein. The table lists 340,000 or so distinct CDR3 sequences, about a sixth of them singletons. This clonotype was seen repeatedly, ten times or more. Its cognate antigen is unknown. About 10 ml of fresh blood yielded the PBMCs by density gradient. Findings of the study overall: Sensitivity reached roughly 90% and specificity about 81% for a 13-signature model separating ophthalmopathy from stable hyperthyroidism. The blood repertoire also included most expanded thyroid clonotypes above 0.001 frequency.

The clonotype comes from an adult man with Graves' ophthalmopathy. V usage is TRBV6-2 or TRBV6-3 and J usage is TRBJ2-1; 11 nucleotides line up with TRBD1. The sequenced sample consisted of peripheral blood. DNA for the CDR3: TGTGCCAGCAGACCGGGGACAGGGGGCTACAATGAGCAGTTCTTC. It translates to CASRPGTGGYNEQFF.